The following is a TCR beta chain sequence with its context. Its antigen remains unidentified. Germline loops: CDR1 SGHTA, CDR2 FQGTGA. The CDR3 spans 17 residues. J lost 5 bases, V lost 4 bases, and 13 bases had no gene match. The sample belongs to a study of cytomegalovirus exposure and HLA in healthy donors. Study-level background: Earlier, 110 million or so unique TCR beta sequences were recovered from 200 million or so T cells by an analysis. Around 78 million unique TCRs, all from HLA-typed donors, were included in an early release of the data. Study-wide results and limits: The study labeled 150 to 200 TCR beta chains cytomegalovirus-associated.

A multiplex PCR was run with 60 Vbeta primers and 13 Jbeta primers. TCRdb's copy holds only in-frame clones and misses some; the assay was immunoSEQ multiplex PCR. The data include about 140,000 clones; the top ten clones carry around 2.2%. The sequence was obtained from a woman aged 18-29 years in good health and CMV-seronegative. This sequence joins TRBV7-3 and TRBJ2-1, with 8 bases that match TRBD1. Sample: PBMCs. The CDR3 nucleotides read TGTGCCAGCAGCTCTAAAAAAAACAGGGGACAGGACAATGAGCAGTTCTTC. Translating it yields CASSSKKNRGQDNEQFF.